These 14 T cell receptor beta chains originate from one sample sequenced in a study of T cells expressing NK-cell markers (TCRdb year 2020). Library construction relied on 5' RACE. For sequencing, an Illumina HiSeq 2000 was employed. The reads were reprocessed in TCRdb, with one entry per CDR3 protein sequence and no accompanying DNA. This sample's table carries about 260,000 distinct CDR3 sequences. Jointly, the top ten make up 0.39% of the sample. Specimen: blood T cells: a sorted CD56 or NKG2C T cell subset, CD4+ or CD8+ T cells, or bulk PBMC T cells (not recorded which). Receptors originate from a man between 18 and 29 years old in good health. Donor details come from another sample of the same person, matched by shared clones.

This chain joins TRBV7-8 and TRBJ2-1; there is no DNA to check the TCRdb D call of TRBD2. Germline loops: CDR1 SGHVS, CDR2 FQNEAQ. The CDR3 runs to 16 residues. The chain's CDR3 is CASSPRLAGGGNEQFF.

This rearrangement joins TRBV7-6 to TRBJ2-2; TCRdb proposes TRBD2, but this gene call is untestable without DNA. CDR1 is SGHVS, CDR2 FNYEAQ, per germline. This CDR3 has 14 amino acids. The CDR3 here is CASSQTLNTGELFF.

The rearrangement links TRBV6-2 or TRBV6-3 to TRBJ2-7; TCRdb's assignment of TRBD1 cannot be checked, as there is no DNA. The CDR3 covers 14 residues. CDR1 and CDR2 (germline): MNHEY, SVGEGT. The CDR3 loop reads CASHRDSGSYEQYF.

This CDR3 reads CSVEGNRVETQYF. The V gene is TRBV29-1, the J gene TRBJ2-5. The CDR3 length is 13 residues. The V gene's germline CDR1 is SQVTM and CDR2 ANQGSEA.

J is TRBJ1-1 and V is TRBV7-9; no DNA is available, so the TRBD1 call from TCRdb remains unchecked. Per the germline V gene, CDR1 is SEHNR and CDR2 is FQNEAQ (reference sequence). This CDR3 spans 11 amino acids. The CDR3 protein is CASSRNRGAFF.

This chain's CDR3 is CASSTGRNYNSPLHF. The J gene is TRBJ1-6, the V gene TRBV12-3 or TRBV12-4. The CDR3 length is 15 residues.

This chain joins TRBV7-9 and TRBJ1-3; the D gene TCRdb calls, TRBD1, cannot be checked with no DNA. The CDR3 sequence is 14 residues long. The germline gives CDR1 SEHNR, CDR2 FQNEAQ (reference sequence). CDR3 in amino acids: CASSGQLAGNTIYF.

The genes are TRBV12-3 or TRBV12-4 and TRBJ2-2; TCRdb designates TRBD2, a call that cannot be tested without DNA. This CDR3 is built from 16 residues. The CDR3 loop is CASSAAGDPNTGELFF.

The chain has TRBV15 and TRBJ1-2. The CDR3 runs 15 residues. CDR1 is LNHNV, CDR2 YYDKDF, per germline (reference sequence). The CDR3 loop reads CATSRDFRGTYGYTF.

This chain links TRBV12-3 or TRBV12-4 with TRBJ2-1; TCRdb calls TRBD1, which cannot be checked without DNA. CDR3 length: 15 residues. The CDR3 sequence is CASILSGGPNNEQFF.

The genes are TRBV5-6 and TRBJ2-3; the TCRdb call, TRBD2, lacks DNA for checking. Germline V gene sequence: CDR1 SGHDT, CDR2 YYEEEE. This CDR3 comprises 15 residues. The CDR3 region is CASSLGREYTDTQYF.

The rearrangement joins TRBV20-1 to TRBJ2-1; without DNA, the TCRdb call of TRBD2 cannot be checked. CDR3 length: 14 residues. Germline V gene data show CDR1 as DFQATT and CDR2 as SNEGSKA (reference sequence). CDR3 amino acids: CSVPARSSYNEQFF.

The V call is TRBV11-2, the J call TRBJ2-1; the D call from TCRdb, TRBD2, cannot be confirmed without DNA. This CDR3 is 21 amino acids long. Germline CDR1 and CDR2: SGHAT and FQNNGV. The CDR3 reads CASSWGPGQIVTGTSYDEQFF.

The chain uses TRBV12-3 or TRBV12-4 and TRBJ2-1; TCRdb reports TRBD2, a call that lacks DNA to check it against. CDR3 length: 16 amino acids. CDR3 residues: CASSSPLSTPVGEQFF.